The source of this T cell receptor (beta chain) is a study of T cell repertoires in cytomegalovirus infection. From germline, CDR1 is SGHVS and CDR2 FQNEAQ. This CDR3 is 15 amino acids long. V gave up 2 bases and J gave up 7 bases, with 14 bases separating them. This clonotype was picked up many times. TCRdb re-analysed the reads in MiXCR, keeping a single row per CDR3 protein. There are 200,000 to 300,000 distinct CDR3 sequences in the sample; about 13% occur only once, and about 8.7% lies in the top ten. This clonotype was obtained from a human donor in good health (CMV status not recorded). Some clones in this sample may be carry-over from other donors' samples. The rearrangement links TRBV7-8 to TRBJ1-4; D gene uncertain. Material: PBMCs. The CDR3 loop is CASSLNPHGSEKLFF. The CDR3 nucleotides are TGTGCCAGCAGCTTAAACCCGCATGGGAGTGAAAAACTGTTTTTT.